This T cell receptor beta chain was captured in a study of CD8+ T cells in alopecia areata (dated by TCRdb to 2016 to 2019). Turning to the overall study: Treated patients were enrolled in an open-label pilot trial of oral tofacitinib at 5 to 10 mg twice daily for moderate-to-severe alopecia areata. Tofacitinib was given for 6 to 18 months, followed by 6 months of follow-up off drug to assess delayed response and recurrence. In treated patients, disease severity was measured using the SALT score, which gives the percentage of scalp surface area affected. In both human patients and the C3H/HeJ mouse model, the study applied high-throughput TCRbeta sequencing to look at T cell clonal expansion in alopecia areata. Human TCRbeta sequencing covered scalp tissue and sorted CD4+ and CD8+ peripheral blood T cells from patchy and totalis/universalis alopecia areata patients and healthy controls. Patients on tofacitinib were biopsied at baseline and after 4 and 24 weeks of treatment, and several of the patients also had a later scalp biopsy. Scalp clonality was compared across normal scalp (n=4), patchy alopecia areata scalp (n=8), and alopecia totalis/universalis scalp (n=8). The RNA source kit depended on sample type: the PAXgene miRNA kit for fixed scalp, the miRNeasy kit for PBMCs, and the RNeasy kit for mouse skin. Amplification of TCRbeta CDR3 regions was done by immunoSEQ multiplex PCR using 35 Vbeta forward primers and 13 Jbeta reverse primers.

What the time point label conveys for this sample: roughly 24 weeks on oral tofacitinib. Sample treatment or condition, as interpreted from the label and publication: oral pan-JAK inhibitor, 5-10 mg twice daily. From alopecia areata patients, peripheral blood was collected along with lesional scalp punch biopsies. After PBMCs were isolated by density centrifugation and stained for CD3, CD4 and CD8, a FACSAria was used to sort CD4+ and CD8+ T cells. Concerning this clone: It has no known antigen specificity. No qualities accompany the bases; no much larger clone lies one base away.

Results and caveats for the whole study, not just this receptor: Unlike mouse skin, where gammadelta T cells dominate, normal human skin contains resident alphabeta T cells that get sequenced too, which complicates analysis of the scalp TCR repertoire. With tofacitinib, both scalp clonality and the number of expanded CD8+ clones among the top 100 scalp clones went down significantly. Higher clonality and more expanded CD8+ clones were observed in lesional scalp than in normal scalp, particularly in alopecia totalis/universalis, a finding suggestive of antigenic drive. Many expanded lesional clones were found to persist in scalp and blood during tofacitinib treatment, and relapse after treatment cessation may be partly explained by this persistence. Compared with mice, TCR sequences shared between patients were less clear, possibly partly because of HLA diversity across the patient population. Because the treated cohort was small and had just a single nonresponder, larger studies are needed to establish links between baseline CD8+ expansion and response.

V is pruned by 5 bases and J by 10 bases, leaving 16 bases of the junction without a gene match. The CDR3 spans 17 residues, from the cysteine through the phenylalanine. Only the CDR3 portion is preserved as DNA: 51 bases, with reading frame beginning at the first base. Taken from the germline V gene, the CDR1 and CDR2 loops are SGHAT and FQNNGV. The receptor library was made with the immunoSEQ multiplex PCR assay. To provide template for TCR sequencing, every sample had RNA extracted and reverse transcribed into cDNA. SuperScript III was used to make first-strand cDNA, primed with a 2:1 mix of oligo-dT and random hexamers. A synthetic immune receptor repertoire was used to assess amplification bias, and residual bias was removed computationally. The authors processed their data as follows. Raw reads were preprocessed for error removal, and CDR3 was defined according to IMGT conventions as running from the conserved cysteine to phenylalanine. Clonality was calculated as 1 minus Shannon entropy normalized by log2 of the number of productive unique TCRs. Scalp TCRbeta sequences were cross-referenced with sorted blood CD4 and CD8 repertoires so that the CD4 or CD8 identity of scalp clones could be inferred. The source is immuneACCESS, and TCRdb retained only in-frame sequences with V and J called. Part of the clones is not carried over; for the studies checked, unresolved V genes explain less than half of this, and the remainder is unexplained. The DNA gave D and trimming, while V, J and clone size come from that table. Present in this sample are about 200,000 clones, 58% of which were seen just once. The ten largest clones represent roughly 5.8% of the sample.

This specimen consisted of CD4+ T cells sorted from blood, obtained at week 24, from a patient treated with tofacitinib. The origin of this receptor is a human donor with alopecia areata. The V gene is TRBV11-2 and the J gene is TRBJ1-6, with TRBD1 identical over 8 junction bases. Here is the DNA: TGTGCCAGCAGCCCCAGATTCGGACAGGGAGGGGGGTCACCCCTCCACTTT. Translated, it gives CASSPRFGQGGGSPLHF.